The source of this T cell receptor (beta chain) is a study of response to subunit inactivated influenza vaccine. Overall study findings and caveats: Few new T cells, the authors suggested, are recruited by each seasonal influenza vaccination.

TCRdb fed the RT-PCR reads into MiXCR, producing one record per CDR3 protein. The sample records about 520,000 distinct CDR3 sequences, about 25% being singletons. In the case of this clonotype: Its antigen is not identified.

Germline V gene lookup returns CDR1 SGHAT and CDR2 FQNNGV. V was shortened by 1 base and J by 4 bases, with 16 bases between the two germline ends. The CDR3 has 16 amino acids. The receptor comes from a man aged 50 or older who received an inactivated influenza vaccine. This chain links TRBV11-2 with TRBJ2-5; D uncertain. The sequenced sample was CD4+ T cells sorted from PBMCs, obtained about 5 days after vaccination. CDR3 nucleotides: TGTGCCAGCAGCTTAGGATACCGGGCCCTAAGAGAGACCCAGTACTTC. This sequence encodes CASSLGYRALRETQYF.